This TCR beta chain appears in the sequencing data of a study of blood T cell repertoires in COVID-19. In the study overall: The United States, Italy and Spain were the sources of the acute and convalescent COVID-19 samples. From T cells, B-cell-depleted T cells, or PBMCs came the material, which was cDNA or gDNA.

Original handling: Reference gene primer amplification gave nucleated cell count estimates. The table came from immunoSEQ multiplex PCR; TCRdb's copy has only in-frame clones and leaves some out. D and trimming were read from the DNA, whereas the V and J calls and clone size are those reported in that table. This table holds about 180,000 clones, around 89% found once. V was clipped by 7 bases and J by 6 bases, with 23 bases between them. Looked up from germline, CDR1 is LNHDA and CDR2 is SQIVND (reference sequence). This CDR3 has 16 amino acids. The chain has TRBV19 and TRBJ2-3; a possible D gene is TRBD2 (7 bases). The sequenced sample was peripheral blood. The sequence was obtained from a woman younger than 45 with acute or convalescent COVID-19. This chain's CDR3 is CASKRGAGFGEDTQYF. CDR3 in DNA: TGTGCCAGTAAACGGGGGGCAGGGTTTGGGGAGGATACGCAGTATTTT.